The entry that follows covers one TCR beta chain sequence. The method was immunoSEQ multiplex PCR; TCRdb's version includes in-frame clones alone and lacks a portion of them. The table lists around 100,000 clones, around 89% of them singletons. The record originates from a study of control samples from healthy donors and cancer patients. The germline V gene has CDR1 GTSNPN and CDR2 SVGIG (reference sequence). Trimming cost V 2 bases and J 1 base, with 14 bases left between them. The CDR3 loop spans 15 amino acids. The specimen sequenced was blood. The chain combines TRBV30 with TRBJ1-1, with a tentative D call TRBD1 (6 bases). This receptor was identified in a man aged 25-40 years in good health. The CDR3 region has the DNA TGTGCCTGGAGTTTCGGGGGGACACCGAACACTGAAGCTTTCTTT. It translates to CAWSFGGTPNTEAFF.